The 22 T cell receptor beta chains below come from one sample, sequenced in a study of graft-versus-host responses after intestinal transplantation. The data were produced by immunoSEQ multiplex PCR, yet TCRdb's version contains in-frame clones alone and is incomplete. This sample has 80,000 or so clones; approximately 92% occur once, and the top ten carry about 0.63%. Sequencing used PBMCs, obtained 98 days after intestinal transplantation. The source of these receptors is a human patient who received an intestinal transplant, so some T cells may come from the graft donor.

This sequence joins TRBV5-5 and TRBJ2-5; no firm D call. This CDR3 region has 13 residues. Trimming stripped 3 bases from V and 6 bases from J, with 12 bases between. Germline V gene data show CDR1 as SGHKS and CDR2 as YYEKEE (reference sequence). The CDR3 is CASSSSGGKTQYF. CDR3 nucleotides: TGTGCCAGCAGCTCCTCTGGTGGGAAGACCCAGTACTTC. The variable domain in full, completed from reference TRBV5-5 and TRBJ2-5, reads DAGVTQSPTHLIKTRGQQVTLRCSPISGHKSVSWYQQVLGQGPQFIFQYYEKEERGRGNFPDRFSARQFPNYSSELNVNALLLGDSALYLCASSSSGGKTQYFGPGTRLLVL.

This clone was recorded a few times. CDR3 region: CASSLVSGRAYEQYF. The CDR3 DNA is TGTGCCAGCAGCTTGGTTAGCGGGAGGGCCTACGAGCAGTACTTC. The chain joins TRBV5-5 to TRBJ2-7; 11 nucleotides agree with TRBD2. This CDR3 contains 15 residues. With 0 bases clipped from V and 2 bases from J, the junction kept 1 base outside the gene matches. Germline V CDR1 and CDR2: SGHKS, YYEKEE (reference sequence). The variable domain in full, with the rest retrieved from reference TRBV5-5 and TRBJ2-7, is DAGVTQSPTHLIKTRGQQVTLRCSPISGHKSVSWYQQVLGQGPQFIFQYYEKEERGRGNFPDRFSARQFPNYSSELNVNALLLGDSALYLCASSLVSGRAYEQYFGPGTRLTVT.

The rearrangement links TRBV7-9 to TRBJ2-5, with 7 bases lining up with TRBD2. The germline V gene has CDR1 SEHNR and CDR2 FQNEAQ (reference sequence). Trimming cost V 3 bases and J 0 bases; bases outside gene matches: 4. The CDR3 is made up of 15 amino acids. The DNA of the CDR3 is TGTGCCAGCAGCTTCTTGGGGGGGGACCAAGAGACCCAGTACTTC. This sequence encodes CASSFLGGDQETQYF.

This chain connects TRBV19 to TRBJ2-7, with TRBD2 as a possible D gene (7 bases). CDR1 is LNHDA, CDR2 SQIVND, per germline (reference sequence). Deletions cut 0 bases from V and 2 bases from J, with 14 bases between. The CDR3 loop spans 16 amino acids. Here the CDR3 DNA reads TGTGCCAGTAGTATAGAGGGGGGGCTTCCTACCTACGAGCAGTACTTC. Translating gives CASSIEGGLPTYEQYF.

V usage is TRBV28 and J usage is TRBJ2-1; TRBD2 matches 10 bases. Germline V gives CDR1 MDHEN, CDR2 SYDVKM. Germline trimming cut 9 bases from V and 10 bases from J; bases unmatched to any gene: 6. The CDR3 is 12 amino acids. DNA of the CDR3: TGTGCCAGTGGTAGACTAGCGGGCGAGCAGTTCTTC. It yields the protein CASGRLAGEQFF.

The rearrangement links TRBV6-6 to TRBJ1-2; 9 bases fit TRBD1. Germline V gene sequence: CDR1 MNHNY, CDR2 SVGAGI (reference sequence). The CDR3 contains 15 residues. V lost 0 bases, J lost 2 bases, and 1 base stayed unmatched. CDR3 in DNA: TGTGCCAGCAGTTACTCCGGGACAGGGAACTATGGCTACACCTTC. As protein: CASSYSGTGNYGYTF.

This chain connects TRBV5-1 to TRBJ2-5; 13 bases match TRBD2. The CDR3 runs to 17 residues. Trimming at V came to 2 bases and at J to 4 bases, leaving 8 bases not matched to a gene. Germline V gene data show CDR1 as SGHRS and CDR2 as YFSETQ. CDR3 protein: CASSFQLAGGPRETQYF. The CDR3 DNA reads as TGCGCCAGCAGCTTCCAACTAGCGGGGGGGCCGAGAGAGACCCAGTACTTC.

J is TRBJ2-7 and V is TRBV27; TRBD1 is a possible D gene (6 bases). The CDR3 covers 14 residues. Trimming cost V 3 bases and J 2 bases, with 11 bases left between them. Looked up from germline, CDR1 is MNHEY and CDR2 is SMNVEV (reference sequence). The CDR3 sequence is CASSLGTGPYEQYF. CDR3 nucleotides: TGTGCCAGCAGTTTGGGTACAGGGCCCTACGAGCAGTACTTC.

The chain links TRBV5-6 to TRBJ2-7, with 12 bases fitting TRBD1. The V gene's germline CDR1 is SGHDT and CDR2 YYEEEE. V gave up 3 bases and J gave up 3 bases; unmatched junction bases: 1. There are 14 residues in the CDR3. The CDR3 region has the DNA TGTGCCAGCAGCTGGGACAGGGGGCACTACGAGCAGTACTTC. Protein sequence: CASSWDRGHYEQYF.

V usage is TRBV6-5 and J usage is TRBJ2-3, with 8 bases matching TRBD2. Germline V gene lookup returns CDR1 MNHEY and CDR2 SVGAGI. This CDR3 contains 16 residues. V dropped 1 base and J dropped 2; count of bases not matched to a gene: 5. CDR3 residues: CASSYWASGFTDTQYF. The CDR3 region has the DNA TGTGCCAGCAGTTACTGGGCTAGCGGGTTCACAGATACGCAGTATTTT.

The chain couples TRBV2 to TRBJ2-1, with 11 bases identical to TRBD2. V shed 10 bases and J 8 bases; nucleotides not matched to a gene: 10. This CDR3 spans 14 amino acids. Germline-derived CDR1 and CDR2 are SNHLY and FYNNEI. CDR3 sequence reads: CAILLAGGTYEQFF. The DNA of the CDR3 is TGTGCCATTCTTTTAGCGGGAGGGACCTATGAGCAGTTCTTC.

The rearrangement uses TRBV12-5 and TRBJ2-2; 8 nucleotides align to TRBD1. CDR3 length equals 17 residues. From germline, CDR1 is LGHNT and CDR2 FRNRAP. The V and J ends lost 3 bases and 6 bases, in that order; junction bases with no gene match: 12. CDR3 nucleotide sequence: TGTGCTAGTGGTTTCTTAATCGACAGGGGTAGGGCCGGGGAGCTGTTTTTT. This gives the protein CASGFLIDRGRAGELFF.

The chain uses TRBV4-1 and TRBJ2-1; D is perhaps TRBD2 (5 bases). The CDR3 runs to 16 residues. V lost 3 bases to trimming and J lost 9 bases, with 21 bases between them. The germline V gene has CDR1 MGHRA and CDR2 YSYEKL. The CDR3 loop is CASSHSGLPAGGEQFF. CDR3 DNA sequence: TGCGCCAGCAGCCACTCAGGACTCCCCGCCGGCGGTGAGCAGTTCTTC.

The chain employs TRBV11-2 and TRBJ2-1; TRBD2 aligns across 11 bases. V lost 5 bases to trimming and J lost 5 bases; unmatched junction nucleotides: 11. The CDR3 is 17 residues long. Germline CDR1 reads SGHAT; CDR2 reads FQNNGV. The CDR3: CASSQDLAGGINNEQFF. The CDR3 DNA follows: TGTGCCAGCAGCCAAGACTTAGCGGGAGGGATTAACAATGAGCAGTTCTTC.

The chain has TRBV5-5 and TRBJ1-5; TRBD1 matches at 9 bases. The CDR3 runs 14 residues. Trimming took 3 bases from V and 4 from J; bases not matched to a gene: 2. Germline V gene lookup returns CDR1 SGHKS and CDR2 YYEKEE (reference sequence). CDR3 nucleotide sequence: TGTGCCAGCAGCTCGGGACAGGGAAATCAGCCCCAGCATTTT. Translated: CASSSGQGNQPQHF.

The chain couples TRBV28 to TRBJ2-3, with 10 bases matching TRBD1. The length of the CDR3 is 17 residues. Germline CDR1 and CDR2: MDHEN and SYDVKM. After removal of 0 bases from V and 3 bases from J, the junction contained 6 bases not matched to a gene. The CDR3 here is CASSLWAGQGGTDTQYF. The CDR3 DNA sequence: TGTGCCAGCAGTTTATGGGCCGGACAGGGGGGGACAGATACGCAGTATTTT.

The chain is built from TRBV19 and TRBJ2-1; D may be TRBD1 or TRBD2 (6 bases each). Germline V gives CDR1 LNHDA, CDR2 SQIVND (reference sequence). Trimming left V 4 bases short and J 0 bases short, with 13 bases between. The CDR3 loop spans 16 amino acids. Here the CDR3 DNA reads TGTGCCAGTAGTAACCCGGGGGCTAGCTCCTACAATGAGCAGTTCTTC. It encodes CASSNPGASSYNEQFF.

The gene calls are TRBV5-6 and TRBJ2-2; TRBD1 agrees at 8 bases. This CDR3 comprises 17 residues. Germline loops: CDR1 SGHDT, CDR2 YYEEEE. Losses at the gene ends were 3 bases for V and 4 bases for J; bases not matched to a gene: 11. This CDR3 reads CASSSPGQGEVTGELFF. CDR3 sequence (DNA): TGTGCCAGCAGCTCCCCAGGACAGGGAGAGGTCACCGGGGAGCTGTTTTTT.

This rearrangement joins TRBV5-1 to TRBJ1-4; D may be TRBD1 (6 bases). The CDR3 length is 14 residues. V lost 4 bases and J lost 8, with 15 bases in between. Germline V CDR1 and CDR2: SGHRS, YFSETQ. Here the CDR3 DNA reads TGCGCCAGCAGCCCACAGGGATTTGGCGAAAAACTGTTTTTT. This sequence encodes CASSPQGFGEKLFF.

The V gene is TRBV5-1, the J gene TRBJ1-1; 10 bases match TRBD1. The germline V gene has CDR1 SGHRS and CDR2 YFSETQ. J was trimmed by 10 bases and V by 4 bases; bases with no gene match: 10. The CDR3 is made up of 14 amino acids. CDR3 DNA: TGCGCCAGCAGCGAGACGACAGGGGGCACCGGAGCTTTCTTT. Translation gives CASSETTGGTGAFF.

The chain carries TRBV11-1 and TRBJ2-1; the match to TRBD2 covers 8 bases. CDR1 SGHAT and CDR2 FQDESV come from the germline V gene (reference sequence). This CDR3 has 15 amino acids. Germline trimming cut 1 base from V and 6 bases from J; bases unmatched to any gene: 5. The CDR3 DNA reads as TGTGCCAGCAGCTTAGGAGCGGGAGTATCCAATGAGCAGTTCTTC. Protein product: CASSLGAGVSNEQFF.

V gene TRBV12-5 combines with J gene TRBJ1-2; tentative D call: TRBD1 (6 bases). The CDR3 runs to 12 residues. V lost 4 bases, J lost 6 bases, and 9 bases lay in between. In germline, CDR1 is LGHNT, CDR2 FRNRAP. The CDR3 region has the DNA TGTGCTAGTGGTTCCACAGGGCATGGCTACACCTTC. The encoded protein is CASGSTGHGYTF.